The clone carrying this TCR beta chain was observed many times. Its antigen is still unknown. There are 15 residues in the CDR3. Trimming pared 1 base from V and 2 bases from J, leaving 11 bases between. Germline assignment: CDR1 SGHVS and CDR2 FQNEAQ. This record belongs to a study of T cells in Graves' hyperthyroidism and ophthalmopathy. Broader study findings: Most thyroid-expanded clonotypes above 0.001 were also found in blood. Ophthalmopathy and stable hyperthyroidism were separated by a 13 V-J model.

Clinical Activity Scores of at least 3, NOSPECS grades of at least 4 and durations under 3 months characterized ophthalmopathy patients. Using RNA transcripts as the source, TCR beta CDR3 regions were amplified. In the first-round RT-PCR of the TCR CDR3, the HTBI primer set was used. MiXCR was run by TCRdb on the multiplex PCR reads, yielding one entry per CDR3 protein. In the table there are over 450,000 distinct CDR3 sequences, over 15% of which are singletons. This receptor was obtained from a woman in her late teens or twenties with Graves' ophthalmopathy. The gene calls are TRBV7-8 and TRBJ1-1; the D gene is possibly TRBD1 (5 bases). Sequencing was performed on blood. CDR3 loop: CASSLVRTSNTEAFF. DNA of the CDR3: TGTGCCAGCAGCTTAGTTAGGACAAGTAACACTGAAGCTTTCTTT.